The 25 T cell receptor beta chains below come from one sample, sequenced in a study of OX40 agonist ivuxolimab in advanced cancers. The table came from immunoSEQ multiplex PCR; TCRdb's copy has only in-frame clones and leaves some out. The sample carries around 31,000 clones, roughly 86% recorded once. This material consisted of CD4+ or CD8+ T cells sorted from blood, taken in a trial of the OX40 agonist ivuxolimab. These receptors were obtained from an adult with an advanced solid tumor such as melanoma, head and neck, liver or kidney cancer.

The chain employs TRBV10-2 and TRBJ2-7; no clear D. Between the trimmed V and J ends, which lost 4 bases and 4 bases, there was a span of 11 bases. This CDR3 region has 13 residues. The germline CDR1 and CDR2 sequences are WSHSY and SAAADI. As DNA, the CDR3 is TGCGCCAGCAGTGGGAACTCCCCTTACGAGCAGTACTTC. Translating it yields CASSGNSPYEQYF.

The chain couples TRBV27 to TRBJ1-2; D not resolved. The CDR3 loop spans 13 amino acids. V was pared by 5 bases and J by 0 bases, with 7 bases between. Germline CDR1 and CDR2: MNHEY and SMNVEV (reference sequence). CDR3 nucleotides: TGTGCCAGCAGTGACACCCCTAACTATGGCTACACCTTC. Translated: CASSDTPNYGYTF.

The V and J genes are TRBV6-6 and TRBJ1-2, with a possible D match to TRBD1 (6 bases). The V end was cut by 1 base, the J end by 3 bases, with 15 bases between. The CDR3 is 16 amino acids. The germline gives CDR1 MNHNY, CDR2 SVGAGI (reference sequence). In DNA form, the CDR3 reads TGTGCCAGCAGTTACTGGGGGCGCCCGGACGACTATGGCTACACCTTC. Translating it yields CASSYWGRPDDYGYTF.

The V and J genes are TRBV19 and TRBJ1-5, with D hard to call. This CDR3 spans 15 amino acids. Trimming cost V 3 bases and J 1 base, with 10 bases left between them. CDR1 is LNHDA, CDR2 SQIVND, per germline (reference sequence). The CDR3 loop is CASSIVRVSNQPQHF. The DNA of the CDR3 is TGTGCCAGTAGTATTGTAAGGGTCAGCAATCAGCCCCAGCATTTT.

J is TRBJ2-1 and V is TRBV7-6; unclear D gene. CDR3 length equals 12 residues. Trimming took 1 base from V and 7 from J, leaving 5 bases between them. Germline values: CDR1 SGHVS, CDR2 FNYEAQ. The CDR3 here is CASSLVLNEQFF. The CDR3 coding sequence is TGTGCCAGCAGCTTAGTACTTAATGAGCAGTTCTTC.

V gene TRBV7-8 combines with J gene TRBJ1-3, with D tentatively TRBD1 (6 bases). Germline loops: CDR1 SGHVS, CDR2 FQNEAQ. This CDR3 has 14 residues. V lost 3 bases to trimming and J lost 6 bases, with 12 bases between them. The CDR3 protein is CASSFGGPKNTIYF. DNA for the CDR3: TGTGCCAGCAGCTTTGGGGGGCCCAAAAACACCATATATTTT. The complete variable domain, with remaining parts taken from reference TRBV7-8 and TRBJ1-3, reads GAGVSQSPRYKVAKRGQDVALRCDPISGHVSLFWYQQALGQGPEFLTYFQNEAQLDKSGLPSDRFFAERPEGSVSTLKIQRTQQEDSAVYLCASSFGGPKNTIYFGEGSWLTVV.

The chain joins TRBV30 to TRBJ2-3, with TRBD2 matching over 11 bases. Germline values: CDR1 GTSNPN, CDR2 SVGIG (reference sequence). The CDR3 is made up of 16 amino acids. Trimming took 2 bases from V and 4 from J; bases not matched to a gene: 8. This CDR3 reads CAWSRGLAGGSDTQYF. The CDR3 bases are TGTGCCTGGAGTCGCGGTCTAGCGGGGGGTTCAGATACGCAGTATTTT.

This chain links TRBV9 with TRBJ2-7, with TRBD1 identical over 8 bases. The CDR3 runs to 15 residues. V lost 3 bases, J lost 4 bases, and 9 bases stayed unmatched. Germline values: CDR1 SGDLS, CDR2 YYNGEE. CDR3 DNA: TGTGCCAGCAGCGCTTCGCCGGGACAGGAGTACGAGCAGTACTTC. Translated, it gives CASSASPGQEYEQYF.

The chain links TRBV30 to TRBJ1-6; 8 nucleotides align to TRBD1. With V trimmed by 6 bases and J by 8 bases, 9 bases remained unmatched. This CDR3 is built from 14 residues. The germline V gene has CDR1 GTSNPN and CDR2 SVGIG (reference sequence). CDR3 loop: CACHPGQEDSPLHF. DNA for the CDR3: TGTGCCTGCCATCCGGGACAGGAGGATTCACCCCTCCACTTT.

The V call is TRBV30, the J call TRBJ2-5; D ambiguous. The CDR3 is 14 residues long. Trimming removed 2 bases at V and 5 bases at J, with 15 bases between. Germline lookup yields CDR1 GTSNPN and CDR2 SVGIG (reference sequence). This CDR3 is CAWSHNPGRETQYF. The CDR3 nucleotides are TGTGCCTGGAGTCATAACCCCGGCAGGGAGACCCAGTACTTC. The complete variable domain, with remaining parts taken from reference TRBV30 and TRBJ2-5, reads SQTIHQWPATLVQPVGSPLSLECTVEGTSNPNLYWYRQAAGRGLQLLFYSVGIGQISSEVPQNLSASRPQDRQFILSSKKLLLSDSGFYLCAWSHNPGRETQYFGPGTRLLVL.

The chain recombines TRBV19 with TRBJ1-2; 10 nucleotides match TRBD1. V lost 7 bases and J lost 3; bases outside the gene matches: 5. The V gene's germline CDR1 is LNHDA and CDR2 SQIVND (reference sequence). This CDR3 has 14 residues. In nucleotides, the CDR3 is TGTGCCAGTACTTTGACAGGGGGCGACTATGGCTACACCTTC. This sequence encodes CASTLTGGDYGYTF.

The CDR3 loop is CASSKAGTVTDTQYF. CDR3 nucleotide sequence: TGTGCCAGCAGCAAAGCCGGGACAGTCACAGATACGCAGTATTTT. The chain combines TRBV21-1 with TRBJ2-3; TRBD1 reflects the table's D call only, with no check against the DNA. TRBV21-1 is labeled a pseudogene. The CDR3 spans 15 residues.

The chain has TRBV30 and TRBJ2-4, with 10 bases that match TRBD1. V lost 5 bases to trimming and J lost 5 bases; unmatched junction nucleotides: 3. Germline V CDR1 and CDR2: GTSNPN, SVGIG (reference sequence). CDR3 length: 13 residues. CDR3 region: CAWDGTGENIQYF. CDR3 DNA sequence: TGTGCCTGGGACGGGACAGGGGAAAACATTCAGTACTTC.

The CDR3 DNA follows: TGTGCCAGCAGCCCTCCGGGACAGGGCGGCTATGGCTACACCTTC. The encoded protein is CASSPPGQGGYGYTF. The V gene is TRBV5-6, the J gene TRBJ1-2; 9 bases fit TRBD1. This CDR3 region has 15 residues. The V gene's germline CDR1 is SGHDT and CDR2 YYEEEE. The trim removed 4 bases at V and 4 bases at J, leaving 8 bases unmatched. Drawing the rest from reference TRBV5-6 and TRBJ1-2, the complete variable domain is DAGVTQSPTHLIKTRGQQVTLRCSPKSGHDTVSWYQQALGQGPQFIFQYYEEEERQRGNFPDRFSGHQFPNYSSELNVNALLLGDSALYLCASSPPGQGGYGYTFGSGTRLTVV.

V and J are TRBV9 and TRBJ2-3; 8 nucleotides agree with TRBD2. With 0 bases clipped from V and 2 bases from J, the junction kept 5 bases outside the gene matches. Germline CDR1 SGDLS, CDR2 YYNGEE. The CDR3 is 16 amino acids. For the CDR3, the DNA is TGTGCCAGCAGCGTAGCCGGCGGGGGGTACACAGATACGCAGTATTTT. Translating it yields CASSVAGGGYTDTQYF. Filled out from reference TRBV9 and TRBJ2-3, the complete variable domain reads DSGVTQTPKHLITATGQRVTLRCSPRSGDLSVYWYQQSLDQGLQFLIQYYNGEERAKGNILERFSAQQFPDLHSELNLSSLELGDSALYFCASSVAGGGYTDTQYFGPGTRLTVL.

The chain combines TRBV4-1 with TRBJ2-3, with D unclear. Germline V gene sequence: CDR1 MGHRA, CDR2 YSYEKL. Trimming shortened V by 6 bases and J by 1 base, and 11 bases separated the two germline ends. The CDR3 has 14 residues. The CDR3 bases are TGCGCCAGCAGAGAGGAAAGTCGCACAGATACGCAGTATTTT. Translated: CASREESRTDTQYF.

This clone showed up just once. The CDR3 loop is CASSHIYQPQHF. Written as DNA, the CDR3 is TGCGCCAGCAGTCATATTTATCAGCCCCAGCATTTT. The chain carries TRBV23-1 and TRBJ1-5; D is undetermined. TRBV23-1 is placed among ORFs of uncertain function. The V gene lost 3 bases and the J gene lost 5 bases, with 5 bases spanning the gap. The length of the CDR3 is 12 residues.

Concerning this clone: Its ends do not fully match the called genes, so a read error is possible. The V gene is TRBV7-7, the J gene TRBJ1-4; 9 nucleotides agree with TRBD1. The CDR3 contains 19 residues. The germline V gene encodes CDR1 SSHAT and CDR2 FNYEAQ (reference sequence). CDR3 sequence: CASSPPGQGPGLREEKLFF. The CDR3 DNA sequence: TGTGCTAGCAGCCCCCCCGGACAGGGGCCGGGGCTCAGGGAAGAAAAACTGTTTTTT.

The chain joins TRBV7-6 to TRBJ2-2, with 10 bases matching TRBD2. Germline V lookup: CDR1 SGHVS, CDR2 FNYEAQ. Trimming took 0 bases from V and 3 from J; bases not matched to a gene: 4. The CDR3 sequence is 17 residues long. CDR3 sequence: CASSLASGGAYTGELFF. Here the CDR3 DNA reads TGTGCCAGCAGCTTAGCGAGCGGGGGGGCCTACACCGGGGAGCTGTTTTTT.

This clone was picked up one time. The rearrangement uses TRBV5-1 and TRBJ2-7; no clear D. Trimming stripped 4 bases from V and 7 bases from J, with 9 bases between. The CDR3 runs 11 residues. The germline gives CDR1 SGHRS, CDR2 YFSETQ. DNA for the CDR3: TGCGCCAGCAGCGCGCCCGGGGAGCAGTACTTC. Encoded protein: CASSAPGEQYF.

DNA for the CDR3: TGTGCCAGCAGTCAAACTAGCGGGGGTAGAGATACGCAGTATTTT. Translating it yields CASSQTSGGRDTQYF. The chain links TRBV2 to TRBJ2-3, with 11 nucleotides matching TRBD2. Germline CDR1 SNHLY, CDR2 FYNNEI. Unmatched junction bases numbered 6, after V lost 5 bases and J lost 5 bases. The CDR3 loop spans 15 amino acids.

The chain uses TRBV27 and TRBJ2-5; TRBD1 matches at 9 bases. The junction had 5 bases not matched to a gene; V was cut back by 1 base and J by 2 bases. CDR3 size: 16 residues. CDR1 MNHEY and CDR2 SMNVEV come from the germline V gene (reference sequence). CDR3 sequence (DNA): TGTGCCAGCAGTTTATTGGGACAGGGAGAGCAAGAGACCCAGTACTTC. It is translated as CASSLLGQGEQETQYF.

J is TRBJ1-1 and V is TRBV27; D may be TRBD1 (5 bases). Germline CDR1 MNHEY, CDR2 SMNVEV (reference sequence). The CDR3 runs to 13 residues. Trimming pared 4 bases from V and 5 bases from J, leaving 11 bases between. CDR3 region: CASSWGSNTEAFF. The CDR3 bases are TGTGCCAGCAGTTGGGGCTCTAATACTGAAGCTTTCTTT.

The genes are TRBV7-3 and TRBJ2-6, with 8 bases aligning to TRBD1. With 3 bases clipped from V and 2 bases from J, the junction kept 6 bases outside the gene matches. The CDR3 sequence is 17 residues long. Germline V gives CDR1 SGHTA, CDR2 FQGTGA. In nucleotides, the CDR3 is TGTGCCAGCAGCTTCGGGACAGGTAGCACTGGGGCCAACGTCCTGACTTTC. Protein sequence: CASSFGTGSTGANVLTF.

The gene calls are TRBV13 and TRBJ2-5, with 8 positions matching TRBD2. The germline gives CDR1 PRHDT, CDR2 FYEKMQ (reference sequence). This CDR3 contains 13 residues. Unmatched junction bases numbered 5, after V lost 7 bases and J lost 4 bases. The CDR3 DNA sequence: TGTGCCAGCACCCAAGCGGGGGTAGAGACCCAGTACTTC. Translation: CASTQAGVETQYF. Based on the CDR3 plus reference TRBV13 and TRBJ2-5, the full variable domain is AAGVIQSPRHLIKEKRETATLKCYPIPRHDTVYWYQQGPGQDPQFLISFYEKMQSDKGSIPDRFSAQQFSDYHSELNMSSLELGDSALYFCASTQAGVETQYFGPGTRLLVL.